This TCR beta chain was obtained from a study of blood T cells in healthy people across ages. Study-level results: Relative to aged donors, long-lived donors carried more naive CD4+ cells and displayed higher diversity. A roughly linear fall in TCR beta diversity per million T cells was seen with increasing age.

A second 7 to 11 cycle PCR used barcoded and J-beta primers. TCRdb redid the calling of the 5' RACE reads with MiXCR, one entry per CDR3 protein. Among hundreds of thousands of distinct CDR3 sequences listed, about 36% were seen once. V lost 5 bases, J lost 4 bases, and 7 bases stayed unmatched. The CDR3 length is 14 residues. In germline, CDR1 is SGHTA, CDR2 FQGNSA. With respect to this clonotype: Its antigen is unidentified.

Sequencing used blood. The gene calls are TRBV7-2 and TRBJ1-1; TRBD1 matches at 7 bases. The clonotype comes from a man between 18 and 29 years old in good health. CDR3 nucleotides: TGTGCCAGCAGCACGCAGGGGGGTGGCACTGAAGCTTTCTTT. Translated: CASSTQGGGTEAFF.